This TCR beta chain was captured by sequencing in a study of blood T cell repertoires in COVID-19. Study-wide background: PBMCs, B-cell-depleted T cells, or T cells provided the cDNA or gDNA that made up the material.

The repertoire was sequenced with immunoSEQ multiplex PCR; TCRdb's copy has only in-frame clones and lacks some. The sample has 350,000 to 500,000 clones, 70% to 90% seen once. V lost 1 base and J lost 2; bases outside the gene matches: 4. Germline lookup yields CDR1 SGHTS and CDR2 YDEGEE. The CDR3 is 15 residues long. What was sequenced was PBMCs or T cells enriched from blood (not recorded which). This clonotype was obtained from a woman aged 18-29 years who had been exposed to COVID-19. The V gene is TRBV5-8, the J gene TRBJ2-3; TRBD1 matches at 7 bases. CDR3 region: CASSLRDRVTDTQYF. Written as DNA, the CDR3 is TGTGCCAGCAGCTTGAGGGACAGAGTCACAGATACGCAGTATTTT.